The clone carrying this T cell receptor (beta chain) was counted a few times. The antigen is undetermined. A TCRbeta library incorporating unique molecular identifiers was prepared. TCRdb redid the calling of the PCR reads with MiXCR, one entry per CDR3 protein. This table has 500,000 to 750,000 distinct CDR3 sequences, roughly 13% appearing once. These data originate in a study of T-cell reconstitution after alpha-beta-depleted transplantation in children. Findings and limits, study-wide: By one year post-transplant, T-cell counts and diversity largely arose from T cells that were newly produced. At day 60, the high TCRbeta diversity found in some patients originated from recipient T cells and thymic progenitors that had survived. About two months after transplant, alpha-beta T cells reportedly came from several hundred expanded graft clones.

CDR1 and CDR2 from the germline V gene are SGDLS and YYNGEE. Trimming removed 3 bases at V and 2 bases at J, with 15 bases between. The CDR3 totals 15 residues. Sequencing was performed on PBMCs, mostly from graft donor cells, taken 360 days after TCRalphabeta/CD19-depleted stem cell transplant. The chain joins TRBV9 to TRBJ2-7, with D perhaps TRBD1 or TRBD2 (5 bases each). This TCR was recovered from a male patient between 5 and 17 years old who had a stem cell transplant for acute myeloid leukemia, so the T cells may come from the graft donor. The chain's CDR3 is CASSAEPGPAYEQYF. CDR3 sequence (DNA): TGTGCCAGCAGCGCGGAACCGGGGCCCGCCTACGAGCAGTACTTC.